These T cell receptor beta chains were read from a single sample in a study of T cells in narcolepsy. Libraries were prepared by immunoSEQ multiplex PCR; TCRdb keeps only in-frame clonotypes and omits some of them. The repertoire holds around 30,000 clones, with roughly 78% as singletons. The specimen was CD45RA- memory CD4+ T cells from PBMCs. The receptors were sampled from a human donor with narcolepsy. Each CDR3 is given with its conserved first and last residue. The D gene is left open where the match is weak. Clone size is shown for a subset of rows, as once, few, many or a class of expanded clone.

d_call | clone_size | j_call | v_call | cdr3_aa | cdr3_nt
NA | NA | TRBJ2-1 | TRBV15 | CATGGVPSYNEQFF | TGTGCCACCGGAGGGGTTCCTTCCTACAATGAGCAGTTCTTC
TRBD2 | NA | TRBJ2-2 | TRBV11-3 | CASSIRLAGFAGELFF | TGTGCCAGCAGCATCCGACTAGCGGGATTCGCCGGGGAGCTGTTTTTT
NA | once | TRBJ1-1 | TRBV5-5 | CASSLVQAGGPAFF | TGTGCCAGCAGCTTGGTTCAAGCGGGAGGGCCGGCTTTCTTT
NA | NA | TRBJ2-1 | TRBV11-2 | CASSLVGRNEQFF | TGTGCCAGCAGCTTAGTGGGCAGGAATGAGCAGTTCTTC
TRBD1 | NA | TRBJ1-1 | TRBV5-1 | CASSLEGQGVAEAFF | TGCGCCAGCAGCTTGGAGGGACAGGGTGTAGCTGAAGCTTTCTTT
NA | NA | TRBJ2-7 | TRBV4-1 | CASSQDARVYEQYF | TGCGCCAGCAGCCAAGATGCCAGGGTCTACGAGCAGTACTTC
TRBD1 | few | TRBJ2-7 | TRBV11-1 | CASSQGQGTYEQYF | TGTGCCAGCAGCCAGGGACAGGGGACCTACGAGCAGTACTTC
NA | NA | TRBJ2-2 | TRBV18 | CASSIAEIAGELFF | TGTGCCAGCTCAATAGCAGAAATAGCCGGGGAGCTGTTTTTT
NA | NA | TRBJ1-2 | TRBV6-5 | CASSPTVSKIGGYTF | TGTGCCAGCAGTCCTACGGTCTCCAAGATTGGTGGCTACACCTTC
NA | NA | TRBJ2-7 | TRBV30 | CAWSKSRAGGKSYEQYF | TGTGCCTGGAGTAAATCGCGGGCCGGGGGAAAATCCTACGAGCAGTACTTC
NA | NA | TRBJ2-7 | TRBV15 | CATSRDFYEQYF | TGTGCCACCAGCAGAGACTTCTACGAGCAGTACTTC
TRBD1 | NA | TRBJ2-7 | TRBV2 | CASRPGTASPFTYEQYF | TGTGCCAGCCGACCCGGGACAGCTTCACCTTTTACTTACGAGCAGTACTTC
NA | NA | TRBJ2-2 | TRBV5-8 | CASSFQGSGAGELFF | TGTGCCAGCAGCTTTCAGGGTTCTGGTGCCGGGGAGCTGTTTTTT
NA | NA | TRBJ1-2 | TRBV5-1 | CASSLVPRGDYGYTF | TGCGCCAGCAGCTTGGTTCCGAGGGGTGACTATGGCTACACCTTC
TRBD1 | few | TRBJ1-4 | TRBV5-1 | CASSWDRGREKLFF | TGCGCCAGCAGCTGGGACAGGGGCAGAGAAAAACTGTTTTTT
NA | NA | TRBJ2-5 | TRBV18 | CASSPLNPEPQETQYF | TGTGCCAGCTCACCACTTAACCCGGAACCTCAAGAGACCCAGTACTTC
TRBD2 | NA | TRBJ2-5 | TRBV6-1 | CASSDGTSGRAVRETQYF | TGTGCCAGCAGTGATGGGACTAGCGGGAGGGCCGTCAGAGAGACCCAGTACTTC
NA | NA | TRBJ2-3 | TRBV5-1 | CASRAQVLLVTDTQYF | TGCGCCAGCAGAGCACAGGTATTACTGGTTACAGATACGCAGTATTTT
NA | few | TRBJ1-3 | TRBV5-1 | CASGHPGGTIYF | TGCGCCAGCGGTCACCCGGGAGGGACCATATATTTT
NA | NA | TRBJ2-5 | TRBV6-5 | CASRLEETQYF | TGTGCCAGCAGACTAGAAGAGACCCAGTACTTC
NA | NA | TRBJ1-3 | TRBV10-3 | CAISAAGRSGNTIYF | TGTGCCATCAGTGCGGCAGGGAGGTCTGGAAACACCATATATTTT
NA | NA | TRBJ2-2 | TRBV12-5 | CASGLSGATGELFF | TGTGCTAGTGGTTTGTCGGGCGCGACCGGGGAGCTGTTTTTT
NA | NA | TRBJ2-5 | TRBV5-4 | CASSSDRETQYF | TGTGCCAGCAGCTCCGACAGGGAGACCCAGTACTTC
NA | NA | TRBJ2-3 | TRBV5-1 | CASSSRGVVDTQYF | TGCGCCAGCAGCTCGAGGGGAGTAGTAGATACGCAGTATTTT
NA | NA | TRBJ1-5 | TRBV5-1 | CASSRAGGYDQPQHF | TGCGCCAGCAGCCGAGCCGGGGGATACGATCAGCCCCAGCATTTT
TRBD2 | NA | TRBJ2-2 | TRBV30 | CAWGAGLALTGELFF | TGTGCCTGGGGGGCGGGACTAGCCCTTACCGGGGAGCTGTTTTTT
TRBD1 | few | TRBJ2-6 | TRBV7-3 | CASSLTSGTASGANVLTF | TGTGCCAGCAGCTTAACGTCCGGGACAGCCTCTGGGGCCAACGTCCTGACTTTC
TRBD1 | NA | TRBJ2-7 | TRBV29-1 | CSVGQGITYEQYF | TGCAGCGTTGGACAGGGGATTACCTACGAGCAGTACTTC
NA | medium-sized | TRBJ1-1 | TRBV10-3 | CAISDAGRENTEAFF | TGTGCCATCAGTGACGCAGGGCGCGAGAACACTGAAGCTTTCTTT
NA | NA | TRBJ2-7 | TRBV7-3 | CASSFGRNYEQYF | TGTGCCAGCAGCTTCGGACGGAACTACGAGCAGTACTTC
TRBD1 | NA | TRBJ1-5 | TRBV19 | CASSIQGGNQPQHF | TGTGCCAGTAGTATTCAGGGGGGGAATCAGCCCCAGCATTTT
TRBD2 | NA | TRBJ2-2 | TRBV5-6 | CASSPAAGLAGTGELFF | TGTGCCAGCAGCCCAGCCGCGGGACTAGCGGGGACCGGGGAGCTGTTTTTT
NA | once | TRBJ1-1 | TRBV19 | CASKEYSRTEAFF | TGTGCCAGTAAGGAGTACAGCAGGACTGAAGCTTTCTTT
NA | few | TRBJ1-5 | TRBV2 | CASSEQGSYQPQHF | TGTGCCAGCAGTGAACAGGGGTCTTATCAGCCCCAGCATTTT
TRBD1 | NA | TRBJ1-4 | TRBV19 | CASSIPGQIIRDEKLFF | TGTGCCAGTAGTATACCGGGACAGATAATAAGAGATGAAAAACTGTTTTTT
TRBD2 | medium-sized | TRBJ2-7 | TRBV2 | CASSTGLTSYEQYF | TGTGCCAGCAGTACGGGACTAACGTCCTACGAGCAGTACTTC
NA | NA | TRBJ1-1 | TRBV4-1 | CASSFRSMNTEAFF | TGCGCCAGCAGCTTCAGGAGCATGAACACTGAAGCTTTCTTT
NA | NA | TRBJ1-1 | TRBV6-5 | CASSFPLTGATEAFF | TGTGCCAGCAGTTTTCCGTTGACGGGTGCCACTGAAGCTTTCTTT
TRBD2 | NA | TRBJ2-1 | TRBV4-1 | CASSQDLRLASHNEQFF | TGCGCCAGCAGCCAAGATCTGAGACTAGCTTCCCACAATGAGCAGTTCTTC
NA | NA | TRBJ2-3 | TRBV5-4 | CASSLGGDSTDTQYF | TGTGCCAGCAGCTTGGGGGGGGACAGTACCGATACGCAGTATTTT
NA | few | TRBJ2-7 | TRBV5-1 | CASSLEGYEQYF | TGCGCCAGCAGCTTGGAGGGCTACGAGCAGTACTTC
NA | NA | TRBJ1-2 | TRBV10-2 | CASSESQKGRDTYGYTF | TGCGCCAGCAGTGAGTCACAAAAGGGCAGAGACACATATGGCTACACCTTC
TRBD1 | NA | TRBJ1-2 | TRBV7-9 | CASSDMGQGPGYTF | TGTGCCAGCAGCGATATGGGACAGGGACCCGGCTACACCTTC
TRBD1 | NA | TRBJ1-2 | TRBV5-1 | CASSLQKGQGAYGYTF | TGCGCCAGCAGCTTGCAAAAAGGACAGGGGGCCTATGGCTACACCTTC
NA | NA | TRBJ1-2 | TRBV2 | CASSEGVAGSGYTF | TGTGCCAGCAGTGAAGGGGTTGCGGGGAGTGGCTACACCTTC
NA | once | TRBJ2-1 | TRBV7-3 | CASSLDPSYNEQFF | TGTGCCAGCAGCTTAGACCCCTCCTACAATGAGCAGTTCTTC
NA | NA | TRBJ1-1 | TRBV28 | CASSVGNTEAFF | TGTGCCAGCAGTGTAGGGAACACTGAAGCTTTCTTT
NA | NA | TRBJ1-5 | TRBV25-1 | CASTCHIYNQPQHF | TGTGCCAGCACCTGTCACATCTACAATCAGCCCCAGCATTTT
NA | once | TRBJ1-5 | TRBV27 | CASSLVGNQPQHF | TGTGCCAGCAGTTTGGTGGGCAATCAGCCCCAGCATTTT
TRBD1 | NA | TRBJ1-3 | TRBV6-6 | CASSTLTGHSGNTIYF | TGTGCCAGCAGTACCTTGACAGGGCACTCTGGAAACACCATATATTTT
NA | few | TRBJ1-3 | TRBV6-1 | CASSEYRKSGNTIYF | TGTGCCAGCAGTGAGTACAGAAAATCTGGAAACACCATATATTTT
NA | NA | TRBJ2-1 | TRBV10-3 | CAINGGAYNEQFF | TGTGCCATCAATGGGGGCGCGTACAATGAGCAGTTCTTC
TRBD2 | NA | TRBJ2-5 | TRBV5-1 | CASSSGLDGETQYF | TGCGCCAGCAGCTCCGGACTAGACGGCGAGACCCAGTACTTC
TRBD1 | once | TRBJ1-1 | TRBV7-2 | CASSLISGGPNTEAFF | TGTGCCAGCAGCTTAATTTCAGGGGGACCGAACACTGAAGCTTTCTTT
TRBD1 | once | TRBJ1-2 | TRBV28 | CASSTSTGSYGYTF | TGTGCCAGCAGTACCTCGACAGGGAGCTATGGCTACACCTTC
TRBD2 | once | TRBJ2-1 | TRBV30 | CAWSGTSLNEQFF | TGTGCCTGGAGTGGGACTAGCCTCAATGAGCAGTTCTTC
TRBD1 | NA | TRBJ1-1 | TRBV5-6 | CATLRQGVGTEAFF | TGTGCCACCCTCCGACAGGGGGTGGGAACTGAAGCTTTCTTT
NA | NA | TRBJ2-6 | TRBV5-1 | CASSFYSLPSGANVLTF | TGCGCCAGCAGCTTTTACTCCCTCCCCTCTGGGGCCAACGTCCTGACTTTC
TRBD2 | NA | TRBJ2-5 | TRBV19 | CASSNPSGSLYF | TGTGCCAGTAGTAACCCTAGCGGGAGTCTGTACTTC
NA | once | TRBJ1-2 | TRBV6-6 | CASTDLGARGGYTF | TGTGCCAGCACCGACTTGGGGGCCAGGGGTGGCTACACCTTC